One and the same sample provided the 16 T cell receptor beta chains below, sequenced in a study of graft-versus-host responses after intestinal transplantation. For these TCRs, the target antigens are not known. Repertoires were generated with immunoSEQ multiplex PCR, while TCRdb's copy carries only in-frame clones and drops some. The table shows about 88,000 clones, with 75% to 95% occurring only once. The sample consisted of unstimulated CD4+ T cells sorted from spleen or lymph node cells, taken before transplant. The source of these receptors is a human donor who was the organ donor for an intestinal transplant.

The V gene is TRBV15, the J gene TRBJ2-2; D not resolved. This CDR3 region has 17 residues. From germline, CDR1 is LNHNV and CDR2 YYDKDF (reference sequence). Trimming left V 0 bases short and J 0 bases short, with 11 bases between. CDR3 DNA: TGTGCCACCAGCAGAGATTTTAAAGCTGCGAACACCGGGGAGCTGTTTTTT. Residues: CATSRDFKAANTGELFF.

This clone has only one observation. This chain links TRBV6-5 with TRBJ2-4; 9 nucleotides agree with TRBD1. Trimming removed 6 bases from V and 3 bases from J; junction bases left unmatched: 6. In germline, CDR1 is MNHEY, CDR2 SVGAGI. The CDR3 sequence is 15 residues long. CDR3 amino acids: CASRRDRDRKNIQYF. CDR3 bases: TGTGCCAGCAGGAGGGACAGGGATCGCAAAAACATTCAGTACTTC.

J is TRBJ1-1 and V is TRBV5-5; TRBD1 might be the D (5 bases). Germline V gene sequence: CDR1 SGHKS, CDR2 YYEKEE (reference sequence). V was shortened by 4 bases and J by 0 bases, with 13 bases between the two germline ends. The length of the CDR3 is 15 residues. The CDR3 sequence: CASSLQTAMNTEAFF. In nucleotides, the CDR3 is TGTGCCAGCAGCCTTCAGACAGCCATGAACACTGAAGCTTTCTTT.

The chain couples TRBV12-1 to TRBJ2-7; no DNA check was done on the table's D call, TRBD2. TRBV12-1 is shown as a pseudogene. This CDR3 has 16 residues. The DNA of the CDR3 is TGTGCCAGCAGCTTTTACTCCGGGAGAGACCCCTACGAGCAGTACTTC. Its protein is CASSFYSGRDPYEQYF.

V and J are TRBV2 and TRBJ2-7, with D tentatively TRBD1 (5 bases). Per germline, CDR1 SNHLY and CDR2 FYNNEI. Trimming removed 6 bases from V and 4 bases from J, with 7 bases in between. This CDR3 contains 11 residues. This chain's CDR3 is CASRAGYEQYF. Written as DNA, the CDR3 is TGTGCCAGCAGAGCAGGGTACGAGCAGTACTTC.

In DNA, the CDR3 is TGTGCCAGCTCACCGACTGCTCAGGGTAGTAACGGCTACACCTTC. Translated, it gives CASSPTAQGSNGYTF. J is TRBJ1-2 and V is TRBV18; TRBD1 might be the D (5 bases). Trimming removed 3 bases from V and 8 bases from J, with 19 bases in between. CDR1 and CDR2 from the germline V gene are KGHSH and LQKENI. The CDR3 spans 15 residues.

The rearrangement joins TRBV7-8 to TRBJ1-1; TRBD1 aligns across 8 bases. Germline V gene sequence: CDR1 SGHVS, CDR2 FQNEAQ. There are 12 residues in the CDR3. V trimming: 9 bases; J trimming: 4 bases; junction bases outside the gene matches: 4. This CDR3 reads CASRTGGTEAFF. The CDR3 nucleotides are TGTGCCAGTCGAACAGGGGGCACTGAAGCTTTCTTT. Together with reference TRBV7-8 and TRBJ1-1, the CDR3 gives the full variable domain: GAGVSQSPRYKVAKRGQDVALRCDPISGHVSLFWYQQALGQGPEFLTYFQNEAQLDKSGLPSDRFFAERPEGSVSTLKIQRTQQEDSAVYLCASRTGGTEAFFGQGTRLTVV.

The chain uses TRBV30 and TRBJ2-7; weak D call: TRBD2 (6 bases). Trimming pared 2 bases from V and 0 bases from J, leaving 11 bases between. Germline values: CDR1 GTSNPN, CDR2 SVGIG (reference sequence). This CDR3 has 14 residues. CDR3 DNA sequence: TGTGCCTGGAGTAGGTCGGACTACTCCTACGAGCAGTACTTC. This translates into CAWSRSDYSYEQYF.

The count of this clone is one. At one boundary the junction diverges from the germline segment, which might be a read error. The genes are TRBV7-3 and TRBJ2-2; weak D call: TRBD2 (6 bases). Germline loops: CDR1 SGHTA, CDR2 FQGTGA. CDR3 length: 12 amino acids. The CDR3 DNA sequence: TGTGCCAGCAGCTTTGATCGCGGGGAGCTGTTTTTC. It encodes CASSFDRGELFF.

V is TRBV7-9 and J is TRBJ1-1; no firm D call. In germline, CDR1 is SEHNR, CDR2 FQNEAQ (reference sequence). The CDR3 loop spans 17 amino acids. V lost 4 bases to trimming and J lost 1 base, with 19 bases between them. For the CDR3, the DNA is TGTGCCAGCAGCTGGTATCCGGGGATGGTGAAGAACACTGAAGCTTTCTTT. Translating it yields CASSWYPGMVKNTEAFF. The full variable domain, its missing parts supplied by reference TRBV7-9 and TRBJ1-1, is DTGVSQNPRHKITKRGQNVTFRCDPISEHNRLYWYRQTLGQGPEFLTYFQNEAQLEKSRLLSDRFSAERPKGSFSTLEIQRTEQGDSAMYLCASSWYPGMVKNTEAFFGQGTRLTVV.

This clone was counted a few times. J is TRBJ1-2 and V is TRBV30; 7 nucleotides align to TRBD1. Looked up from germline, CDR1 is GTSNPN and CDR2 is SVGIG (reference sequence). The ends lost 3 bases at V and 6 bases at J; junction bases unmatched: 7. The CDR3 totals 13 residues. CDR3 sequence reads: CAWRETGTNGYTF. CDR3 DNA: TGTGCCTGGAGGGAGACAGGGACCAATGGCTACACCTTC.

The chain has TRBV19 and TRBJ2-1, with D perhaps TRBD1 (6 bases). There are 14 residues in the CDR3. Trimming took off 6 bases at V and 3 bases at J, with 12 bases between the two ends. The germline gives CDR1 LNHDA, CDR2 SQIVND (reference sequence). The CDR3: CASSNRQVYNEQFF. DNA for the CDR3: TGTGCCAGTAGCAACCGACAGGTCTACAATGAGCAGTTCTTC.

The chain recombines TRBV15 with TRBJ2-7; TRBD2 matches 13 bases. Germline V gives CDR1 LNHNV, CDR2 YYDKDF (reference sequence). Losses at the gene ends were 6 bases for V and 4 bases for J; bases not matched to a gene: 3. CDR3 length equals 14 residues. CDR3 residues: CATRRTSGSYEQYF. The CDR3 coding sequence is TGTGCCACCAGGAGGACTAGCGGGAGTTACGAGCAGTACTTC.

This clone was seen more than once but under ten times. The chain recombines TRBV15 with TRBJ2-2; D is possibly TRBD2 (5 bases). Per the germline V gene, CDR1 is LNHNV and CDR2 is YYDKDF (reference sequence). V was clipped by 5 bases and J by 6 bases, with 16 bases between them. The CDR3 contains 15 residues. CDR3 nucleotide sequence: TGTGCCACCAGCCGACCGGGGAATCTCGCCGGGGAGCTGTTTTTT. Translated: CATSRPGNLAGELFF. The full variable domain, its missing parts supplied by reference TRBV15 and TRBJ2-2, is DAMVIQNPRYQVTQFGKPVTLSCSQTLNHNVMYWYQQKSSQAPKLLFHYYDKDFNNEADTPDNFQSRRPNTSFCFLDIRSPGLGDTAMYLCATSRPGNLAGELFFGEGSRLTVL.

This clone occurred once. The chain is built from TRBV11-2 and TRBJ2-7; D possibly corresponds to TRBD2 (6 bases). The CDR3 consists of 14 residues. Trimming took 2 bases from V and 12 from J, leaving 20 bases between them. CDR1 is SGHAT, CDR2 FQNNGV, per germline. Here the CDR3 reads CASSLLGFGSGPYF. The CDR3 DNA sequence: TGTGCCAGCAGCTTACTTGGGTTCGGGAGTGGCCCGTACTTC.

Here the CDR3 reads CASLRGTGVAPSNYGYTF. The DNA for the CDR3 is TGTGCCAGCCTGCGCGGGACAGGGGTAGCCCCTTCTAACTATGGCTACACCTTC. The chain employs TRBV5-6 and TRBJ1-2; 10 nucleotides agree with TRBD1. The V and J ends lost 7 bases and 0 bases, in that order; junction bases with no gene match: 15. The CDR3 totals 18 residues. Germline V CDR1 and CDR2: SGHDT, YYEEEE.